Sequencing of this T cell receptor (beta chain) was carried out in a study of tumor-infiltrating lymphocytes in primary liver carcinoma. The overall study: Samples yielded about 3.5 to 7.5 million productive TCRbeta reads, similar across tissue types. Study outcomes and limitations: Top-250-clone fractions were significantly higher in tumors than in blood (p = 0.039).

Bulk tissue was left unsorted, and RNA and DNA were co-extracted from about 20-30 mg of it. Patients diagnosed with primary liver carcinoma received treatment through surgical resection. The patients carried chronic HBV infection and had received no treatment. The germline V gene encodes CDR1 MDHEN and CDR2 SYDVKM. The CDR3 runs to 12 residues. From about 490 ng of total RNA, TCR beta-specific cDNA was reverse-transcribed using a constant-region primer. Researchers made the TCR beta libraries by running three nested multiplex PCR rounds with slightly modified ARM-PCR. The two initial PCR rounds, around 11 cycles each, used TRBV1-TRBV30 forward and C-beta reverse primers. TCRdb re-analysed the multiplex PCR reads in MiXCR, keeping a single row per CDR3 protein. The sample holds about 54,000 distinct CDR3 sequences, over 70% seen once. A note on this clonotype: Its target is not known. Germline is not matched at one junction end, which may reflect a read error.

The clonotype comes from a middle-aged man with primary liver carcinoma and hepatitis B virus infection. The rearrangement uses TRBV28 and TRBJ2-4, with 9 bases lining up with TRBD1. The specimen sequenced was liver tumor tissue from sampling region 2. Subset indicated: tumor region T2, inferior pole. The CDR3: CADGTGKNIQYF. The CDR3 DNA is TGTGCCGATGGGACAGGGAAAAACATTCAGTACTTT.